Listed below are T cell receptor beta chains from one sample, sequenced in a study of T cells in Graves' hyperthyroidism and ophthalmopathy. In TCRdb, the multiplex PCR reads were re-called with MiXCR into one record per CDR3 protein. The sample contains a few hundred thousand distinct CDR3 sequences, 15% to 19% of which appear only once. The sample comprised blood. The receptors shown here come from a young woman with Graves' hyperthyroidism. The CDR3 runs from the conserved cysteine through the conserved F or W. The D gene is left open where the match is weak. A row's size may be missing; if present it is once, few, many or a size class.

D gene | clone size | J gene | V gene | CDR3 DNA | CDR3 protein
- | - | TRBJ2-5 | TRBV7-6 | TGTGCCAGCAGGGGCGTGGAAGAGACCCAGTACTTC | CASRGVEETQYF
- | many | TRBJ2-5 | TRBV5-1 | TGCGCCAGCAGCCGGGCCAGGGAGCGAAAGGAGACCCAGTACTTC | CASSRARERKETQYF
- | many | TRBJ2-3 | TRBV20-1 | TGCAGTGACGACAGCGCGGATACGCAGTATTTT | CSDDSADTQYF
TRBD2 | many | TRBJ2-1 | TRBV7-6 | TGTGCCAGCAGCTTAGATGGGGGGGAGGACTCCTACAATGAGCAGTTCTTC | CASSLDGGEDSYNEQFF
- | - | TRBJ2-3 | TRBV4-2 | TGTGCCAGCAGCCCCGGGGCTCAGGGGGATACGCAGTATTTT | CASSPGAQGDTQYF
- | - | TRBJ2-1 | TRBV20-1 | TGCAGTGCTAGAGTACCGGGCCTTTACAATGAGCAGTTCTTC | CSARVPGLYNEQFF
- | many | TRBJ1-1 | TRBV27 | TGTGCCAGCAGTTTATTGGGGGGAGGTACTGAAGCTTTCTTT | CASSLLGGGTEAFF
TRBD2 | many | TRBJ2-2 | TRBV7-2 | TGTGCCAGCAGCCGAACCGGGAGGGTTAACACCGGGGAGCTGTTTTTT | CASSRTGRVNTGELFF
TRBD2 | many | TRBJ2-7 | TRBV30 | TGTGCCTGGAACCGACTCGGGACTAGCCCATCCGAGCAGTACTTC | CAWNRLGTSPSEQYF
TRBD1 | few | TRBJ2-7 | TRBV11-3 | TGTGCCAGCAAGAGGACAGGGGGCGACGAGCAGTACTTC | CASKRTGGDEQYF
TRBD1 | - | TRBJ2-7 | TRBV6-2/TRBV6-3 | TGTGCCAGCAGAAGGGACAGGGTTACGATCTACGAGCAGTACTTC | CASRRDRVTIYEQYF
- | few | TRBJ2-7 | TRBV2 | TGTGCCAGCGACAGCACGACCTACGAGCAGTACTTC | CASDSTTYEQYF
- | - | TRBJ2-5 | TRBV5-1 | TGCGCCAGCAGCTTGGGGTCCACTCACCAAGAGACCCAGTACTTC | CASSLGSTHQETQYF
TRBD2 | few | TRBJ2-1 | TRBV20-1 | TGCAGTGCTAAGACGGGAGGGCCGAATGAGCAGTTCTTC | CSAKTGGPNEQFF
TRBD2 | many | TRBJ2-7 | TRBV28 | TGTGCCAGCAGTACCGGAAGCGGGAGTGACTCCTACGAGCAGTACTTC | CASSTGSGSDSYEQYF
- | - | TRBJ1-1 | TRBV5-1 | TGCGCCAGCAGCTTGAGAGGGTTTAACACTGAAGCTTTCTTT | CASSLRGFNTEAFF
TRBD1 | - | TRBJ1-2 | TRBV6-1 | TGTGCCAGCAGTACAAGGGACAGGGACTATGGCTACACCTTC | CASSTRDRDYGYTF
- | few | TRBJ2-3 | TRBV9 | TGTGCCAGCAGCGTAGATCCCGGAGGCGGGAGCACAGATACGCAGTATTTT | CASSVDPGGGSTDTQYF
- | many | TRBJ2-3 | TRBV18 | TGTGCCAGCTCACCACCAAGACGGACTAGCACAGATACGCAGTATTTT | CASSPPRRTSTDTQYF
TRBD1 | - | TRBJ1-2 | TRBV5-6 | TGTGCCAGCAGCTTTGCAGGGGGCTATGGCTACACCTTC | CASSFAGGYGYTF
TRBD2 | - | TRBJ2-7 | TRBV7-9 | TGTGCCAGCAGCGAAACGGGGGGGGAGCAGTACTTC | CASSETGGEQYF
TRBD1 | many | TRBJ2-1 | TRBV7-8 | TGTGCCAGCAGCTTTTACAGGGGACCGGGCATGGGGCAGTTCTTC | CASSFYRGPGMGQFF
- | - | TRBJ1-2 | TRBV4-2 | TGTGCCAGCAGCCAAGATCGGTTCCGATCTAACTATGGCTACACCTTC | CASSQDRFRSNYGYTF
- | - | TRBJ2-7 | TRBV6-2/TRBV6-3 | TGTGCCAGCAGTTATATTTGGAGGTCCTCCTACGAGCAGTACTTC | CASSYIWRSSYEQYF
TRBD2 | few | TRBJ2-1 | TRBV6-2/TRBV6-3 | TGTGCCAGCAGTTCGTCTAGCGGGAGGGCCTCTGAGCAGTTCTTC | CASSSSSGRASEQFF
TRBD2 | many | TRBJ2-3 | TRBV6-2/TRBV6-3 | TGTGCCAGCAGTTACTTTCGCTCTAGCGGGAGATTTAGCACAGATACGCAGTATTTT | CASSYFRSSGRFSTDTQYF
- | few | TRBJ1-5 | TRBV7-2 | TGTGCCAGCAGCTTAGGAGAGGGTAGCAATCAGCCCCAGCATTTT | CASSLGEGSNQPQHF
- | - | TRBJ2-1 | TRBV5-5 | TGTGCCAGCAGTACCGGGACTCTTCCTTTGAATGAGCAGTTCTTC | CASSTGTLPLNEQFF
TRBD1 | - | TRBJ2-5 | TRBV10-3 | TGTGCCACCATGGAGACAGGACAGGTGGGCCAAGAGACCCAGTACTTC | CATMETGQVGQETQYF
TRBD2 | - | TRBJ2-3 | TRBV7-8 | TGTGCCAGCAACTTTACTAGCGGGAGGACAGATACGCAGTATTTT | CASNFTSGRTDTQYF
- | - | TRBJ1-4 | TRBV27 | TGTGCCAGCAGTTATGCGGGTCCAGGAACTAATGAAAAACTGTTTTTT | CASSYAGPGTNEKLFF
- | many | TRBJ2-3 | TRBV11-2 | TGTGCCAGCAGCCGGCGTCAGGGGAGCACAGATACGCAGTATTTT | CASSRRQGSTDTQYF
- | many | TRBJ2-1 | TRBV2 | TGTGCCAGCAGGGGTCAGCGGGAGCAGTTCTTC | CASRGQREQFF
- | few | TRBJ1-2 | TRBV7-9 | TGTGCCAGCAGCCTTCAGTCCGGTTATGGCTACACCTTC | CASSLQSGYGYTF
- | many | TRBJ2-7 | TRBV13 | TGTGCCAGCAGCTTAAGCCCTAGCGTCCTCAACGAGCAGTACTTC | CASSLSPSVLNEQYF
TRBD2 | once | TRBJ2-7 | TRBV10-3 | TGTGCCATCAGTCGGACTAGCGGGAGGGCCCACGAGCAGTACTTC | CAISRTSGRAHEQYF
- | many | TRBJ2-5 | TRBV28 | TGTGCCATCCAGGGACGTTCGGAGACCCAGTACTTC | CAIQGRSETQYF